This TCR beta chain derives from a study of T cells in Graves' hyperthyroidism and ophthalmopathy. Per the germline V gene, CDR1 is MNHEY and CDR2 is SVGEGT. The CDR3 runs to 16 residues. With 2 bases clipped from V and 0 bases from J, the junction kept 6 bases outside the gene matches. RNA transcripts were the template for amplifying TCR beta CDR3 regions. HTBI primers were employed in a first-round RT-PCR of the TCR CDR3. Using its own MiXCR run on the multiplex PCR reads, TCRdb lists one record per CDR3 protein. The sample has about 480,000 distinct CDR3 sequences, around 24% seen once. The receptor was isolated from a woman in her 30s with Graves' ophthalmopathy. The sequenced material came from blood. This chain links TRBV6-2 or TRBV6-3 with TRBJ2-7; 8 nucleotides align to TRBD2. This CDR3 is CASSYLLSGSSYEQYF. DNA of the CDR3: TGTGCCAGCAGTTACCTGTTAAGCGGGAGCTCCTACGAGCAGTACTTC.